These 26 T cell receptor beta chains share one sample of origin, sequenced in a study of cytomegalovirus exposure and HLA in healthy donors. Primers for the PCR totalled 60 Vbeta and 13 Jbeta. Clones were read by immunoSEQ multiplex PCR, and TCRdb kept only the in-frame ones, dropping some. The sample gives about 120,000 clones, about 10% of which show up once; about 4.7% is in the top ten. The sequencing sample was made of PBMCs. The source of these receptors is a woman aged 18-29 years in good health and CMV-seropositive.

The chain has TRBV19 and TRBJ1-1; 10 nucleotides agree with TRBD1. The CDR3 is 18 residues long. Germline CDR1 reads LNHDA; CDR2 reads SQIVND (reference sequence). Losses at the gene ends were 4 bases for V and 6 bases for J; bases not matched to a gene: 17. CDR3 nucleotides: TGTGCCAGTAGTACACCAGTCCCGGGACAGGGGAAGGGGTCTGAAGCTTTCTTT. Its translation is CASSTPVPGQGKGSEAFF. Variable domain in full (rest from reference TRBV19 and TRBJ1-1): DGGITQSPKYLFRKEGQNVTLSCEQNLNHDAMYWYRQDPGQGLRLIYYSQIVNDFQKGDIAEGYSVSREKKESFPLTVTSAQKNPTAFYLCASSTPVPGQGKGSEAFFGQGTRLTVV.

The sample holds a few counts of this clone. V is TRBV30 and J is TRBJ2-3; D not resolved. The germline V gene has CDR1 GTSNPN and CDR2 SVGIG (reference sequence). Between the trimmed V and J ends, which lost 1 base and 5 bases, there was a span of 10 bases. The CDR3 totals 13 residues. CDR3 sequence: CAWSGRRGDTQYF. The CDR3 coding sequence is TGTGCCTGGAGTGGGAGACGAGGAGATACGCAGTATTTT.

This clone was counted only a few times. This chain joins TRBV5-6 and TRBJ2-3, with 12 bases aligning to TRBD2. Losses at the gene ends were 3 bases for V and 1 base for J; bases not matched to a gene: 6. Germline V CDR1 and CDR2: SGHDT, YYEEEE. The CDR3 has 17 amino acids. The DNA of the CDR3 is TGTGCCAGCAGCTACTCTCTAGCGGGAGGGGGCACAGATACGCAGTATTTT. This sequence encodes CASSYSLAGGGTDTQYF.

This sequence joins TRBV27 and TRBJ2-3, with D possibly being TRBD2 (5 bases). CDR1 is MNHEY and CDR2 is SMNVEV in the germline V gene (reference sequence). The CDR3 has 15 residues. Trimming cost V 3 bases and J 0 bases, with 10 bases left between them. The CDR3 sequence is CASSFIAPSTDTQYF. The CDR3 DNA is TGTGCCAGCAGTTTTATAGCGCCGAGCACAGATACGCAGTATTTT.

This clone turned up a few times. This chain connects TRBV27 to TRBJ1-2, with D possibly matching TRBD1 (6 bases). The CDR3 loop spans 13 amino acids. The germline V gene has CDR1 MNHEY and CDR2 SMNVEV (reference sequence). V was cut by 5 bases and J by 7 bases, with 14 bases left in between. The CDR3 region is CASSLQGYGGYTF. CDR3 bases: TGTGCCAGCAGTCTCCAGGGGTACGGTGGCTACACCTTC.

This clone was seen a few times. The chain is built from TRBV5-1 and TRBJ2-1; 9 nucleotides match TRBD1. Germline V gene data show CDR1 as SGHRS and CDR2 as YFSETQ. The CDR3 runs 14 residues. V trimming: 6 bases; J trimming: 6 bases; junction bases outside the gene matches: 7. In DNA, the CDR3 is TGCGCCAGCAAGGGACAGGGCGCTGTCAATGAGCAGTTCTTC. Its translation is CASKGQGAVNEQFF. Full variable domain (outside the CDR3, taken from reference TRBV5-1 and TRBJ2-1): KAGVTQTPRYLIKTRGQQVTLSCSPISGHRSVSWYQQTPGQGLQFLFEYFSETQRNKGNFPGRFSGRQFSNSRSEMNVSTLELGDSALYLCASKGQGAVNEQFFGPGTRLTVL.

The chain employs TRBV29-1 and TRBJ2-2, with TRBD2 identical over 8 bases. This CDR3 has 13 amino acids. V shed 6 bases, J shed 7 bases, and the junction held 7 bases outside the gene matches. Germline V gives CDR1 SQVTM, CDR2 ANQGSEA. This CDR3 reads CSVDGGAVGELFF. For the CDR3, the DNA is TGCAGCGTGGACGGGGGGGCGGTCGGGGAGCTGTTTTTT.

This clone was counted only a few times. The chain carries TRBV6-1 and TRBJ2-3; 8 bases align to TRBD2. CDR3 length equals 14 residues. The germline V gene has CDR1 MNHNS and CDR2 SASEGT. V lost 1 base, J lost 4 bases, and 1 base stayed unmatched. CDR3 in amino acids: CASSEGTSPDTQYF. CDR3 bases: TGTGCCAGCAGTGAAGGGACTAGCCCAGATACGCAGTATTTT.

In this sample, this clone is medium-sized (0.01 to 0.1%). The chain has TRBV6-1 and TRBJ2-1; possibly TRBD2 for D (5 bases). CDR1 is MNHNS, CDR2 SASEGT, per germline. CDR3 length equals 14 residues. Trimming pared 10 bases from V and 0 bases from J, leaving 13 bases between. CDR3 sequence: CATRSGSSYNEQFF. The CDR3 nucleotides are TGTGCCACTCGGAGCGGTAGCTCCTACAATGAGCAGTTCTTC.

V usage is TRBV7-6 and J usage is TRBJ2-1; TRBD2 might be the D (5 bases). Trimming shortened V by 5 bases and J by 0 bases, and 17 bases separated the two germline ends. CDR1 and CDR2 (germline): SGHVS, FNYEAQ. The CDR3 extends over 17 amino acids. The CDR3 loop reads CASSPGLARSSYNEQFF. The DNA of the CDR3 is TGTGCCAGCAGCCCCGGACTTGCGAGGAGCTCCTACAATGAGCAGTTCTTC.

In its sample, this clone was seen a few times. The chain carries TRBV2 and TRBJ1-2; D is uncertain. CDR1 and CDR2 (germline): SNHLY, FYNNEI. The CDR3 consists of 13 residues. V was trimmed by 5 bases and J by 3 bases, leaving 10 bases between them. CDR3 in amino acids: CASSLVEYYGYTF. In DNA, the CDR3 is TGTGCCAGCAGTCTAGTCGAGTACTATGGCTACACCTTC.

This clone was detected only a few times. This sequence joins TRBV18 and TRBJ1-1; 7 bases align to TRBD1. The V segment lost 0 bases and the J segment 2 bases; nucleotides outside the gene matches: 6. CDR3 length: 16 residues. Germline CDR1 and CDR2: KGHSH and LQKENI. CDR3 in amino acids: CASSPPDRARNTEAFF. The CDR3 nucleotides are TGTGCCAGCTCACCACCCGACAGGGCGAGAAACACTGAAGCTTTCTTT.

The CDR3 region is CASSLVVGETQYF. The CDR3 DNA sequence: TGTGCCAGCAGCTTAGTAGTCGGAGAGACCCAGTACTTC. The V call is TRBV7-9, the J call TRBJ2-5, with D unresolved. V shed 1 base and J shed 4 bases, with 7 bases lying between them. Germline V CDR1 and CDR2: SEHNR, FQNEAQ (reference sequence). The CDR3 totals 13 residues.

This clone was counted once. V and J are TRBV28 and TRBJ2-1, with D unresolved. Trimming took off 2 bases at V and 4 bases at J, with 12 bases between the two ends. The V gene's germline CDR1 is MDHEN and CDR2 SYDVKM. This CDR3 comprises 15 residues. The CDR3 DNA sequence: TGTGCCAGCAGTTTAGAGAGCATCGTATACAATGAGCAGTTCTTC. Protein product: CASSLESIVYNEQFF.

This clone was seen more than once but under ten times. The CDR3 DNA reads TGTGCCAGCAGCGCTCCGCCGGGACATTTAGACACTGAAGCTTTCTTT. It encodes CASSAPPGHLDTEAFF. The V and J genes are TRBV7-9 and TRBJ1-1; possibly TRBD1 for D (6 bases). This CDR3 is 16 amino acids long. V dropped 5 bases and J dropped 3 bases, with 19 bases sitting between them. Germline CDR1 reads SEHNR; CDR2 reads FQNEAQ (reference sequence).

The chain is built from TRBV14 and TRBJ2-5, with D unresolved. Trimming stripped 2 bases from V and 4 bases from J, with 8 bases between. This CDR3 spans 13 amino acids. Germline CDR1 SGHDN, CDR2 FVKESK. The DNA for the CDR3 is TGTGCCAGCAGCCAACCTAACAGAGAGACCCAGTACTTC. It yields the protein CASSQPNRETQYF. The complete variable domain, with remaining parts taken from reference TRBV14 and TRBJ2-5, reads EAGVTQFPSHSVIEKGQTVTLRCDPISGHDNLYWYRRVMGKEIKFLLHFVKESKQDESGMPNNRFLAERTGGTYSTLKVQPAELEDSGVYFCASSQPNRETQYFGPGTRLLVL.

The chain links TRBV9 to TRBJ2-7, with a weak D call TRBD2 (6 bases). V was pared by 0 bases and J by 4 bases, with 11 bases between. This CDR3 is built from 14 residues. Germline CDR1 reads SGDLS; CDR2 reads YYNGEE. CDR3 nucleotide sequence: TGTGCCAGCAGCGTAGGGGGGGTTGGGTACGAGCAGTACTTC. It codes for CASSVGGVGYEQYF.

This clone turned up a few times. The J gene is TRBJ1-3, the V gene TRBV27, with D possibly TRBD1 on 6 matching bases. Looked up from germline, CDR1 is MNHEY and CDR2 is SMNVEV (reference sequence). V was cut by 9 bases and J by 4 bases, with 13 bases left in between. CDR3 length: 13 amino acids. This CDR3 is CASQGLVGNTIYF. In DNA form, the CDR3 reads TGTGCCAGTCAGGGGCTGGTCGGAAACACCATATATTTT.

The sample holds a few counts of this clone. This chain uses TRBV10-3 with TRBJ1-1; 8 bases are shared with TRBD1. The germline gives CDR1 ENHRY, CDR2 SYGVKD. The CDR3 is 13 amino acids. V lost 4 bases to trimming and J lost 10 bases; unmatched junction nucleotides: 8. The CDR3 coding sequence is TGTGCCATCAGTGGACAGGGGAATGGTGGAGCTTTCTTT. Protein product: CAISGQGNGGAFF.

This rearrangement joins TRBV5-4 to TRBJ1-1; no clear D gene. CDR1 and CDR2 (germline): SGHNT, YYREEE (reference sequence). Trimming removed 4 bases from V and 1 base from J, with 11 bases in between. This CDR3 is 14 amino acids long. As DNA, the CDR3 is TGTGCCAGCAGCCCTATTGATAAGAACACTGAAGCTTTCTTT. Protein sequence: CASSPIDKNTEAFF.

The chain is built from TRBV4-1 and TRBJ2-7, with 9 nucleotides matching TRBD2. Trimming took 8 bases from V and 0 from J; bases not matched to a gene: 2. The CDR3 extends over 13 amino acids. CDR1 and CDR2 from the germline V gene are MGHRA and YSYEKL. CDR3 sequence reads: CASGSGSSYEQYF. CDR3 sequence (DNA): TGCGCCAGCGGTAGCGGGAGCTCCTACGAGCAGTACTTC.

This clone was picked up a small number of times. The CDR3 sequence: CASRNGLANEQFF. The DNA of the CDR3 is TGTGCCAGCAGGAACGGACTAGCCAATGAGCAGTTCTTC. This chain joins TRBV6-5 and TRBJ2-1; 8 bases map to TRBD2. CDR1 and CDR2 from the germline V gene are MNHEY and SVGAGI. The V gene end was trimmed by 6 bases and the J gene end by 6 bases; junction bases not matched to a gene: 4. This CDR3 has 13 amino acids.

For this clone: The identical CDR3 is also encoded by other nucleotide sequences in the sample. The genes are TRBV7-9 and TRBJ2-3; 7 bases fit TRBD1. J was trimmed by 3 bases and V by 10 bases; bases with no gene match: 10. The CDR3 runs to 14 residues. Germline values: CDR1 SEHNR, CDR2 FQNEAQ (reference sequence). The CDR3 reads CATLRSGGTDTQYF. The CDR3 nucleotides read TGTGCCACCCTAAGATCAGGGGGAACAGATACGCAGTATTTT.

The chain joins TRBV27 to TRBJ1-2; the D gene is possibly TRBD1 (6 bases). V was clipped by 3 bases and J by 8 bases, with 16 bases between them. Germline CDR1 reads MNHEY; CDR2 reads SMNVEV (reference sequence). The CDR3 is 14 residues long. The CDR3 is CASSFFVGARGYTF. The CDR3 coding sequence is TGTGCCAGCAGTTTCTTCGTGGGGGCGCGCGGCTACACCTTC.

This clone has a handful of counts. J is TRBJ2-5 and V is TRBV29-1, with TRBD1 matching 11 bases. Germline CDR1 is SQVTM and CDR2 is ANQGSEA. The V gene end was trimmed by 8 bases and the J gene end by 1 base; junction bases not matched to a gene: 6. The CDR3 contains 14 residues. In nucleotides, the CDR3 is TGCAGCTGCTGGACAGGGGGCCGCCAAGAGACCCAGTACTTC. Translated: CSCWTGGRQETQYF. The full variable domain, completed using reference TRBV29-1 and TRBJ2-5, is SAVISQKPSRDICQRGTSLTIQCQVDSQVTMMFWYRQQPGQSLTLIATANQGSEATYESGFVIDKFPISRPNLTFSTLTVSNMSPEDSSIYLCSCWTGGRQETQYFGPGTRLLVL.

This clone occurred a few times. The CDR3 sequence: CSAMDRDGYTF. The CDR3 DNA reads TGCAGTGCTATGGACAGGGACGGCTACACCTTC. This sequence joins TRBV20-1 and TRBJ1-2; TRBD1 agrees at 8 bases. The trim removed 4 bases at V and 8 bases at J, leaving 3 bases unmatched. The CDR3 is made up of 11 amino acids. Looked up from germline, CDR1 is DFQATT and CDR2 is SNEGSKA (reference sequence).